The 29 T cell receptor beta chains below all came from one sample that was sequenced in a study of neurological immune-mediated disorders. One entry per CDR3 protein, called by TCRdb with MiXCR from the 5' RACE reads. The sample includes 25,000 to 35,000 distinct CDR3 sequences, about 1.6% seen only once; the top ten take 7.5% to 10%. The sample comprised PBMCs. The receptors come from a woman aged 25-40 years with multiple sclerosis.

This clonotype was found many times. The V call is TRBV7-8, the J call TRBJ2-5, with a weak D call TRBD1 (6 bases). This CDR3 contains 17 residues. Looked up from germline, CDR1 is SGHVS and CDR2 is FQNEAQ. V gave up 2 bases and J gave up 5 bases, with 21 bases separating them. DNA for the CDR3: TGTGCCAGCAGCTTAATTACCGGGACAAATATTGGGGAGACCCAGTACTTC. Amino acid sequence: CASSLITGTNIGETQYF.

This clonotype was seen ten or more times. The CDR3: CASSSGGSQAAFF. CDR3 DNA: TGTGCCAGCAGTTCAGGGGGGAGCCAAGCGGCTTTCTTT. The J gene is TRBJ1-1, the V gene TRBV7-9; TRBD1 matches 7 bases. The CDR3 is 13 amino acids. CDR1 and CDR2 (germline): SEHNR, FQNEAQ (reference sequence). Losses at the gene ends were 6 bases for V and 11 bases for J; bases not matched to a gene: 12.

In this sample, this clonotype turned up many times. The chain carries TRBV20-1 and TRBJ2-3; D tentatively fits TRBD1 or TRBD2 (6 bases each). The V end was cut by 6 bases, the J end by 1 base, with 8 bases between. Per the germline V gene, CDR1 is DFQATT and CDR2 is SNEGSKA (reference sequence). This CDR3 is built from 12 residues. The DNA of the CDR3 is TGCAGTGCCGGGGGCCGCACAGATACGCAGTATTTT. Its protein is CSAGGRTDTQYF.

This clonotype showed up many times. The chain has TRBV9 and TRBJ1-1; D remains ambiguous. V lost 3 bases and J 1 base, leaving 7 bases between the germline ends. In germline, CDR1 is SGDLS, CDR2 YYNGEE. CDR3 length: 13 residues. CDR3 loop: CASSADPNTEAFF. CDR3 nucleotides: TGTGCCAGCAGCGCCGACCCGAACACTGAAGCTTTCTTT.

This rearrangement joins TRBV6-5 to TRBJ2-1; no firm D call. Germline-derived CDR1 and CDR2 are MNHEY and SVGAGI. The CDR3 totals 15 residues. The germline V and J ends were trimmed by 4 bases and 3 bases, with 13 bases remaining between them. CDR3 in DNA: TGTGCCAGCAGTTCCGAAGGACGGTACTACAATGAGCAGTTCTTC. Translating it yields CASSSEGRYYNEQFF.

This clonotype was observed at least ten times. V usage is TRBV2 and J usage is TRBJ2-7, with a weak D call TRBD2 (6 bases). The CDR3 covers 13 residues. V was shortened by 6 bases and J by 2 bases, with 11 bases between the two germline ends. CDR1 is SNHLY, CDR2 FYNNEI, per germline. CDR3 bases: TGTGCCAGCAGCGGGACTTCCACCTACGAGCAGTACTTC. Translation: CASSGTSTYEQYF.

This clonotype appeared many times. This chain links TRBV3-1 with TRBJ1-6; D remains ambiguous. Trimming shortened V by 2 bases and J by 7 bases, and 15 bases separated the two germline ends. Germline lookup yields CDR1 LGHDT and CDR2 YNNKEL (reference sequence). This CDR3 spans 16 amino acids. CDR3: CASSQSFGHSNSPLHF. The CDR3 DNA follows: TGTGCCAGCAGCCAATCCTTTGGGCATTCAAATTCACCCCTCCACTTT.

There are many counts of this clonotype. J is TRBJ2-4 and V is TRBV20-1, with 11 bases that match TRBD1. V shed 3 bases and J 6 bases; nucleotides not matched to a gene: 4. Germline-derived CDR1 and CDR2 are DFQATT and SNEGSKA (reference sequence). The CDR3 totals 14 residues. This CDR3 reads CSASGQGARNIQYF. In nucleotides, the CDR3 is TGCAGTGCTAGTGGACAGGGGGCGCGAAACATTCAGTACTTC.

This clonotype was seen ten or more times. The genes are TRBV7-2 and TRBJ2-3, with a possible D match to TRBD2 (5 bases). Germline V gene data show CDR1 as SGHTA and CDR2 as FQGNSA. The V end was cut by 2 bases, the J end by 0 bases, with 12 bases between. The CDR3 consists of 16 residues. CDR3 protein: CASSLYGWTSTDTQYF. As DNA, the CDR3 is TGTGCCAGCAGCTTATACGGCTGGACTAGCACAGATACGCAGTATTTT.

The sample holds many counts of this clonotype. The chain employs TRBV10-2 and TRBJ2-7, with D unresolved. CDR1 and CDR2 from the germline V gene are WSHSY and SAAADI. The CDR3 runs to 13 residues. V lost 2 bases to trimming and J lost 2 bases, with 7 bases between them. The CDR3 DNA sequence: TGCGCCAGCAGTGAGAACGGCCCCTACGAGCAGTACTTC. It specifies CASSENGPYEQYF.

This clonotype was observed at least ten times. The CDR3 DNA reads as TGTGCCAGCAGCTTAGGCGGTTGGGGTGACAGGGTTAAATCCTACGAGCAGTACTTC. This codes for CASSLGGWGDRVKSYEQYF. The rearrangement joins TRBV7-6 to TRBJ2-7; 7 bases align to TRBD1. Germline V CDR1 and CDR2: SGHVS, FNYEAQ. The CDR3 runs 19 residues. The junction had 16 bases not matched to a gene; V was cut back by 1 base and J by 1 base.

This clonotype showed up many times. The rearrangement joins TRBV20-1 to TRBJ2-6; D might be TRBD2 (5 bases). The CDR3 runs 16 residues. Trimming pared 0 bases from V and 1 base from J, leaving 10 bases between. Germline V gene sequence: CDR1 DFQATT, CDR2 SNEGSKA (reference sequence). The CDR3 loop is CSARDLRASGANVLTF. The DNA for the CDR3 is TGCAGTGCTAGAGATTTGAGGGCTTCTGGGGCCAACGTCCTGACTTTC.

This clonotype has only a few counts. The chain recombines TRBV3-1 with TRBJ2-1; the match to TRBD2 covers 14 bases. Germline CDR1 LGHDT, CDR2 YNNKEL (reference sequence). J gave up 10 bases and V 2 bases, and 4 bases lay outside the gene matches. CDR3 length: 15 residues. As DNA, the CDR3 is TGTGCCAGCAGCCAAAAGGGACTAGCGGGGGCAGAGCAGTTCTTC. The encoded protein is CASSQKGLAGAEQFF.

This clonotype was observed many times. This CDR3 fails to terminate in the conserved phenylalanine or tryptophan, so it likely reflects a read error. The chain links TRBV20-1 to TRBJ1-2, with D possibly TRBD1 on 5 matching bases. The germline V gene has CDR1 DFQATT and CDR2 SNEGSKA (reference sequence). This CDR3 region has 16 residues. V was trimmed by 8 bases and J by 4 bases, leaving 26 bases between them. The CDR3 loop reads CSQSRGRKVRGYGYTI. The CDR3 DNA sequence: TGCAGTCAGAGTAGGGGACGTAAAGTTCGAGGCTATGGCTACACCATC.

This clonotype was recorded at least ten times. The rearrangement joins TRBV11-2 to TRBJ1-1; D is unclear. The CDR3 is 14 residues long. Germline CDR1 SGHAT, CDR2 FQNNGV. The V end was cut by 3 bases, the J end by 1 base, with 9 bases between. CDR3 nucleotide sequence: TGTGCCAGCAGCTTCTTGGAGAGGAACACTGAAGCTTTCTTT. Translated, it gives CASSFLERNTEAFF.

This clonotype showed up many times. The genes are TRBV10-3 and TRBJ1-1; a weak D match, TRBD1 (6 bases). Trimming pared 3 bases from V and 3 bases from J, leaving 11 bases between. This CDR3 is 14 amino acids long. The germline V gene encodes CDR1 ENHRY and CDR2 SYGVKD. CDR3 residues: CAISDVGGDTEAFF. CDR3 sequence (DNA): TGTGCCATCAGTGATGTAGGGGGGGACACTGAAGCTTTCTTT.

This clonotype was seen at least ten times. This chain links TRBV6-1 with TRBJ1-2, with 8 nucleotides matching TRBD1. The CDR3 loop spans 14 amino acids. The germline V gene has CDR1 MNHNS and CDR2 SASEGT. V shed 0 bases and J 6 bases; nucleotides not matched to a gene: 3. CDR3 protein: CASSEARDRNGYTF. The CDR3 DNA reads TGTGCCAGCAGTGAAGCTCGGGACAGGAATGGCTACACCTTC.

Many counts were recorded for this clonotype. V and J are TRBV12-3 or TRBV12-4 and TRBJ2-3; 9 bases are a match to TRBD2. V gave up 6 bases and J gave up 2 bases; unmatched junction bases: 3. The CDR3 is made up of 14 amino acids. The CDR3 bases are TGTGCCAGCAGGACTAGCGGATACACAGATACGCAGTATTTT. Its translation is CASRTSGYTDTQYF.

This clonotype appeared many times. The rearrangement uses TRBV10-3 and TRBJ2-5, with 7 bases fitting TRBD1. Germline CDR1 and CDR2: ENHRY and SYGVKD. Trimming removed 8 bases from V and 3 bases from J; junction bases left unmatched: 9. The CDR3 consists of 14 residues. CDR3 bases: TGTGCCATCGGAGGTACAGGGGTTGAAGAGACCCAGTACTTC. It is translated as CAIGGTGVEETQYF.

The chain carries TRBV20-1 and TRBJ1-5; the match to TRBD1 covers 9 bases. The trim removed 4 bases at V and 6 bases at J, leaving 4 bases unmatched. This CDR3 spans 13 amino acids. Germline V gene data show CDR1 as DFQATT and CDR2 as SNEGSKA (reference sequence). In DNA form, the CDR3 reads TGCAGTGCTACAACAGGGGGCGTTCAGCCCCAGCATTTT. This gives the protein CSATTGGVQPQHF.

This clonotype was seen repeatedly, ten times or more. The chain links TRBV5-1 to TRBJ2-1; TRBD1 matches at 8 bases. The CDR3 is 15 residues long. J gave up 6 bases and V 0 bases, and 5 bases lay outside the gene matches. From germline, CDR1 is SGHRS and CDR2 YFSETQ. The CDR3 DNA follows: TGCGCCAGCAGCTTGGCCGGGACAGGAGTCAATGAGCAGTTCTTC. Protein sequence: CASSLAGTGVNEQFF.

This clonotype was detected ten times or more. The rearrangement joins TRBV5-1 to TRBJ1-1, with D possibly being TRBD1 (6 bases). The germline gives CDR1 SGHRS, CDR2 YFSETQ. Trimming left V 4 bases short and J 1 base short, with 14 bases between. This CDR3 has 15 residues. The CDR3 coding sequence is TGCGCCAGCAGCAGATTACAGGGATCGAACACTGAAGCTTTCTTT. This codes for CASSRLQGSNTEAFF.

At least ten counts were recorded for this clonotype. The chain couples TRBV20-1 to TRBJ1-5; D call uncertain. Trimming shortened V by 3 bases and J by 4 bases, and 13 bases separated the two germline ends. The CDR3 totals 14 residues. Germline CDR1 and CDR2: DFQATT and SNEGSKA (reference sequence). The DNA for the CDR3 is TGCAGTGCTAGTACCCGAGGGAGGAATCAGCCCCAGCATTTT. The encoded protein is CSASTRGRNQPQHF.

This clonotype appeared many times. A read error is likely, as this CDR3 ends without the conserved phenylalanine or tryptophan. CDR3: CSARPMTDSNQPQHC. Written as DNA, the CDR3 is TGCAGTGCTAGACCCATGACAGATAGCAATCAGCCCCAGCATTGT. The chain has TRBV20-1 and TRBJ1-5; TRBD1 is a possible D gene (5 bases). The CDR3 contains 15 residues. In germline, CDR1 is DFQATT, CDR2 SNEGSKA (reference sequence). V was trimmed by 2 bases and J by 0 bases, leaving 11 bases between them.

At least ten counts were recorded for this clonotype. This chain links TRBV18 with TRBJ2-2; D is unresolved. This CDR3 contains 14 residues. V lost 2 bases and J lost 4, with 8 bases in between. CDR1 is KGHSH, CDR2 LQKENI, per germline. Here the CDR3 reads CASSPSPPTGELFF. DNA of the CDR3: TGTGCCAGCTCACCAAGTCCCCCCACCGGGGAGCTGTTTTTT.

Many counts were recorded for this clonotype. The chain combines TRBV20-1 with TRBJ2-3, with D perhaps TRBD2 (6 bases). Germline-derived CDR1 and CDR2 are DFQATT and SNEGSKA (reference sequence). The CDR3 is made up of 14 amino acids. The V end was cut by 3 bases, the J end by 1 base, with 11 bases between. In DNA form, the CDR3 reads TGCAGTGCTAGTACGATAGCGGGCACAGATACGCAGTATTTT. It yields the protein CSASTIAGTDTQYF.

This clonotype has a count of ten or more. The J gene is TRBJ2-1, the V gene TRBV12-3 or TRBV12-4, with D hard to call. The germline V and J ends were trimmed by 7 bases and 4 bases, with 11 bases remaining between them. The CDR3 sequence is 13 residues long. Here the CDR3 DNA reads TGTGCCAGCACCACGGACGGTTACAATGAGCAGTTCTTC. Its translation: CASTTDGYNEQFF.

The table lists this clonotype with many counts. The chain links TRBV20-1 to TRBJ2-1; the D gene is possibly TRBD2 (6 bases). V shed 3 bases and J shed 6 bases, with 12 bases lying between them. Germline assignment: CDR1 DFQATT and CDR2 SNEGSKA (reference sequence). The CDR3 is made up of 13 amino acids. The CDR3 DNA sequence: TGCAGTGCTAGGGGGCTAGCGAGCAATGAGCAGTTCTTC. Protein product: CSARGLASNEQFF.

There are many counts of this clonotype. The chain links TRBV11-2 to TRBJ1-3, with D possibly being TRBD1 (6 bases). V was pared by 6 bases and J by 1 base, with 13 bases between. The length of the CDR3 is 15 residues. Per the germline V gene, CDR1 is SGHAT and CDR2 is FQNNGV. CDR3 coding DNA: TGTGCCAGCAGTCCATCAGGGGCTTCTGGAAACACCATATATTTT. Translated: CASSPSGASGNTIYF.